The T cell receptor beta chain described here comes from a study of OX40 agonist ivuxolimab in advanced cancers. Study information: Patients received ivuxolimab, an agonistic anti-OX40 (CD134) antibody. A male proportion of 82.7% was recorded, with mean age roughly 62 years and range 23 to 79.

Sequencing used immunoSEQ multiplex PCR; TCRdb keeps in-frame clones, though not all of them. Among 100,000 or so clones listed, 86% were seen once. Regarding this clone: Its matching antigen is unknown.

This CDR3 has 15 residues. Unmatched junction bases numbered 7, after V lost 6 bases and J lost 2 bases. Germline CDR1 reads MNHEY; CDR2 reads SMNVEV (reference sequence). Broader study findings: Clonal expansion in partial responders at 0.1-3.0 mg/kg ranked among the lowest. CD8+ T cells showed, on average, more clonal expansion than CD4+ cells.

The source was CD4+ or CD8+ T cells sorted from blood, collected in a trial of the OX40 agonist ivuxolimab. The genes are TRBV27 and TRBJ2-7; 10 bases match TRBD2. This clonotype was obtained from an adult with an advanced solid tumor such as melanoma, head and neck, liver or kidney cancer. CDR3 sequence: CASSLAGAGTYEQYF. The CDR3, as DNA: TGTGCCAGCAGCCTAGCGGGGGCCGGGACCTACGAGCAGTACTTC.